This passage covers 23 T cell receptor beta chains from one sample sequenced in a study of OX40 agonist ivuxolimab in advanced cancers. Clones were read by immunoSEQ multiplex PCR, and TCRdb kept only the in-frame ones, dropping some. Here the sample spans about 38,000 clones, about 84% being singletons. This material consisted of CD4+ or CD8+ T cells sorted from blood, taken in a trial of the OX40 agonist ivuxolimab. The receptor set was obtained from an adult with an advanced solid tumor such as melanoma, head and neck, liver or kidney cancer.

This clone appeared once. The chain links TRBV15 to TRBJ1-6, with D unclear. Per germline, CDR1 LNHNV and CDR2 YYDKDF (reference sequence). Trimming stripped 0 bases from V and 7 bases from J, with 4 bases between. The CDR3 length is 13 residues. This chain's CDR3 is CATSREGNSPLHF. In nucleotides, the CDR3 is TGTGCCACCAGCAGAGAAGGGAATTCACCCCTCCACTTT.

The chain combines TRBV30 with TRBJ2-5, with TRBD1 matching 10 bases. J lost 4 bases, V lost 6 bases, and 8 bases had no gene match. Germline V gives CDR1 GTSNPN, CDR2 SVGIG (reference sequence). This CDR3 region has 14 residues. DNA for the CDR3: TGTGCCTGTACAATCCGGGACAGGGGAGAGACCCAGTACTTC. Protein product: CACTIRDRGETQYF.

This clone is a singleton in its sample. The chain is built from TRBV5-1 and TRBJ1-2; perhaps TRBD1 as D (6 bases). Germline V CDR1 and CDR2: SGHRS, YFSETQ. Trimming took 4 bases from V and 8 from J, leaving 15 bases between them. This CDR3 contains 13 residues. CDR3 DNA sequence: TGCGCCAGCAGCCCGACAGGCCTGGGCGGCTACACCTTC. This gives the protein CASSPTGLGGYTF.

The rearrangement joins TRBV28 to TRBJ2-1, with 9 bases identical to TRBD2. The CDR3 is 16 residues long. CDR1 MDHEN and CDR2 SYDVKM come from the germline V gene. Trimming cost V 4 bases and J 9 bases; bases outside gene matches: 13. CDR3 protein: CASSSPPGGGAIEQFF. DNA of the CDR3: TGTGCCAGCAGTTCCCCTCCCGGCGGGGGGGCTATTGAGCAGTTCTTC.

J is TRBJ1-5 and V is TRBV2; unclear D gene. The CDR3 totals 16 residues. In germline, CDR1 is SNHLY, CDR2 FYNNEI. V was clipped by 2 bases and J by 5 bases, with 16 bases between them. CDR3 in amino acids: CASSETAGVVDQPQHF. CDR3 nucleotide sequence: TGTGCCAGCAGTGAAACTGCGGGCGTAGTAGATCAGCCCCAGCATTTT.

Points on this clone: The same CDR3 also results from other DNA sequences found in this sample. The DNA for the CDR3 is TGCGCCAGCAGCCAAGAACCCGGGGGCTCCTACGAGCAGTACTTC. This gives the protein CASSQEPGGSYEQYF. V usage is TRBV4-1 and J usage is TRBJ2-7; tentative D call: TRBD2 (6 bases). The CDR3 covers 15 residues. V was shortened by 0 bases and J by 0 bases, with 9 bases between the two germline ends. Germline V lookup: CDR1 MGHRA, CDR2 YSYEKL.

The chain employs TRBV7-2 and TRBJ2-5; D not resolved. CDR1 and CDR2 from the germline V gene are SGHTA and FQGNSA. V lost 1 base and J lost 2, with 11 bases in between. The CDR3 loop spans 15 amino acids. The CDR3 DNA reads TGTGCCAGCAGCTTAGTCTCTGGCGGACAAGAGACCCAGTACTTC. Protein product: CASSLVSGGQETQYF.

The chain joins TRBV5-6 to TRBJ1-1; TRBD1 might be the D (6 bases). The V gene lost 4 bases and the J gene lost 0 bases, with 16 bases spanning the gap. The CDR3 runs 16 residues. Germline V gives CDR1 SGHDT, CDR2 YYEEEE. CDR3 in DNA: TGTGCCAGCAGCCGGTTGTCGGGACACATGAACACTGAAGCTTTCTTT. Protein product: CASSRLSGHMNTEAFF.

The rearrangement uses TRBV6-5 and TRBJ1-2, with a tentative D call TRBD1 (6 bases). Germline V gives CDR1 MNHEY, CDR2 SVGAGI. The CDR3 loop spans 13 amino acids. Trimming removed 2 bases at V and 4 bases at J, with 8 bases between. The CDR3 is CASSYGGPYGYTF. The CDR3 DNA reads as TGTGCCAGCAGTTACGGGGGCCCCTATGGCTACACCTTC.

In nucleotides, the CDR3 is TGCGCCAGCAGGGGGCTGACAGATACGCAGTATTTT. It encodes CASRGLTDTQYF. The chain employs TRBV10-2 and TRBJ2-3, with D possibly matching TRBD1 (5 bases). V lost 6 bases, J lost 3 bases, and 7 bases lay in between. The CDR3 runs to 12 residues. Per germline, CDR1 WSHSY and CDR2 SAAADI.

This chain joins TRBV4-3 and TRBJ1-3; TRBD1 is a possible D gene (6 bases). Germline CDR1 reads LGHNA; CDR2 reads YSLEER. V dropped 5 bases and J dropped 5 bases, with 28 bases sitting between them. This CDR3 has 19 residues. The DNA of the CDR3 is TGCGCCAGCAGCGCCGGTATAGGGGGGCGGGCGTTTGATCGAAACACCATATATTTT. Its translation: CASSAGIGGRAFDRNTIYF.

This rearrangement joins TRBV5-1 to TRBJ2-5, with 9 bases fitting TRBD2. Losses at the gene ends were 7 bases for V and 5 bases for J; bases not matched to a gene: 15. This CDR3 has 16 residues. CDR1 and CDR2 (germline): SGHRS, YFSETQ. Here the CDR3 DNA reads TGCGCCAGCGCCTTAGCGGGAGATGGTTTGGTTGAGACCCAGTACTTC. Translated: CASALAGDGLVETQYF.

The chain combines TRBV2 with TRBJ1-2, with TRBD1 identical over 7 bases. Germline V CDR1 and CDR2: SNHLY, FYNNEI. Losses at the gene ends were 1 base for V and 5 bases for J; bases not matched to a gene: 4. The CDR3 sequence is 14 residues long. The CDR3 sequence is CASSEEGAGYGYTF. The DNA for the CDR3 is TGTGCCAGCAGTGAAGAGGGGGCAGGGTATGGCTACACCTTC.

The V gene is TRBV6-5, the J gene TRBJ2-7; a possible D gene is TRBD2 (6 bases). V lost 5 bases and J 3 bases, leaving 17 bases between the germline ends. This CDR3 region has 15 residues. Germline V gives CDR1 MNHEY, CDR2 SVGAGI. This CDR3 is CASSPQEGSFYEQYF. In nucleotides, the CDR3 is TGTGCCAGCAGTCCCCAGGAGGGCAGCTTCTACGAGCAGTACTTC.

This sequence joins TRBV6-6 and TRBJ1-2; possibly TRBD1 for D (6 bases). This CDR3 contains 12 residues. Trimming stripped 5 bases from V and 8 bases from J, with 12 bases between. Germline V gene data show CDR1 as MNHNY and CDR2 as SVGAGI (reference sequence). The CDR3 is CASSREQGGYTF. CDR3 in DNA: TGTGCCAGCAGTCGGGAACAGGGCGGCTACACCTTC.

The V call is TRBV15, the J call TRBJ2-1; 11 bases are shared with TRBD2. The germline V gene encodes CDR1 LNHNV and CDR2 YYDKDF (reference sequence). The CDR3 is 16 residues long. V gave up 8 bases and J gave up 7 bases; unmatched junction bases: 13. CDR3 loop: CATEPSGLAGRNEQFF. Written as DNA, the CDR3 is TGTGCCACCGAACCTAGCGGACTAGCGGGTAGAAATGAGCAGTTCTTC.

CDR3 amino acids: CASSTYRRGKQFF. The CDR3 DNA is TGCGCCAGCAGTACGTACAGAAGGGGAAAGCAGTTCTTC. The J gene is TRBJ2-1, the V gene TRBV5-1, with a tentative D call TRBD1 (5 bases). Trimming took off 5 bases at V and 11 bases at J, with 17 bases between the two ends. The CDR3 contains 13 residues. Germline V CDR1 and CDR2: SGHRS, YFSETQ.

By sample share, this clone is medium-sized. The CDR3 DNA reads TGCGCCAGCAGCCCGGGGGCGGGGGGATATGATGAGCAGTTCTTC. This codes for CASSPGAGGYDEQFF. This rearrangement joins TRBV5-1 to TRBJ2-1; 8 bases align to TRBD2. The CDR3 sequence is 15 residues long. J gave up 8 bases and V 4 bases, and 11 bases lay outside the gene matches. The germline V gene encodes CDR1 SGHRS and CDR2 YFSETQ.

The CDR3 loop reads CAISNPGRSSSYEQYF. The CDR3 DNA follows: TGTGCCATCAGTAATCCGGGACGGTCCAGCTCCTACGAGCAGTACTTC. The chain couples TRBV10-3 to TRBJ2-7, with D tentatively TRBD1 or TRBD2 (5 bases each). Germline V gene lookup returns CDR1 ENHRY and CDR2 SYGVKD. Trimming shortened V by 5 bases and J by 0 bases, and 17 bases separated the two germline ends. The CDR3 runs to 16 residues.

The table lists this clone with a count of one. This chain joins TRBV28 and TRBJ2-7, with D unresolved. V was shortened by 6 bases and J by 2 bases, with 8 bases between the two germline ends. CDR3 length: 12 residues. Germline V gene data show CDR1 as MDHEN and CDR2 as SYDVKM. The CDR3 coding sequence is TGTGCCAGCAGCCAAACCACCTACGAGCAGTACTTC. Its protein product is CASSQTTYEQYF.

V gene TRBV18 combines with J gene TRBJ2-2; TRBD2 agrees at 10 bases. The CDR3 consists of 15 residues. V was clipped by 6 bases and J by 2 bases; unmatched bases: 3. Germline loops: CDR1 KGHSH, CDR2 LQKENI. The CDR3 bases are TGTGCCAGCTCCCAGCGGGAGGGCAACACCGGGGAGCTGTTTTTT. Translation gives CASSQREGNTGELFF.

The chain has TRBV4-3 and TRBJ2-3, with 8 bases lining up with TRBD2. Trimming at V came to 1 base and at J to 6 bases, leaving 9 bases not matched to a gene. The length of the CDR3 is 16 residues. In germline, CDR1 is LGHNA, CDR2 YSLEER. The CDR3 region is CASSQGGGRRADTQYF. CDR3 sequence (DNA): TGCGCCAGCAGCCAAGGAGGCGGGAGGCGAGCGGATACGCAGTATTTT.

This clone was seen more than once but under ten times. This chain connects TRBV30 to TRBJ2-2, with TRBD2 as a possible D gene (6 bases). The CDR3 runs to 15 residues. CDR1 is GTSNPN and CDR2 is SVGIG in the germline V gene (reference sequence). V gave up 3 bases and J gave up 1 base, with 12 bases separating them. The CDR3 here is CAWRGGRKNTGELFF. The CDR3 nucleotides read TGTGCCTGGAGGGGGGGACGGAAGAACACCGGGGAGCTGTTTTTT.